This T cell receptor (beta chain) was documented in a study of blood T cell repertoires in COVID-19. Study as a whole: Both acute and convalescent COVID-19 samples were obtained from the United States, Italy and Spain.

From germline, CDR1 is KGHSH and CDR2 LQKENI. The CDR3 spans 16 residues. Germline trimming cut 3 bases from V and 7 bases from J; bases unmatched to any gene: 10. Original methodology: Nucleated cell number was recorded as an estimate derived from reference gene primer amplification. Clones were sequenced by immunoSEQ multiplex PCR, and TCRdb holds only the in-frame ones, with some missing. That table gives V, J and clone size, and the DNA gave D and trimming. The sample holds about 160,000 clones, over 60% seen once. Input material: peripheral blood. The clonotype was recovered from an elderly woman with acute or convalescent COVID-19. The chain employs TRBV18 and TRBJ1-5; 9 bases align to TRBD1. The CDR3: CASSPTTQGAGQPQHF. For the CDR3, the DNA is TGTGCCAGCTCACCTACGACACAGGGGGCGGGGCAGCCCCAGCATTTT. Full variable domain (remainder filled in from reference TRBV18 and TRBJ1-5): NAGVMQNPRHLVRRRGQEARLRCSPMKGHSHVYWYRQLPEEGLKFMVYLQKENIIDESGMPKERFSAEFPKEGPSILRIQQVVRGDSAAYFCASSPTTQGAGQPQHFGDGTRLSIL.